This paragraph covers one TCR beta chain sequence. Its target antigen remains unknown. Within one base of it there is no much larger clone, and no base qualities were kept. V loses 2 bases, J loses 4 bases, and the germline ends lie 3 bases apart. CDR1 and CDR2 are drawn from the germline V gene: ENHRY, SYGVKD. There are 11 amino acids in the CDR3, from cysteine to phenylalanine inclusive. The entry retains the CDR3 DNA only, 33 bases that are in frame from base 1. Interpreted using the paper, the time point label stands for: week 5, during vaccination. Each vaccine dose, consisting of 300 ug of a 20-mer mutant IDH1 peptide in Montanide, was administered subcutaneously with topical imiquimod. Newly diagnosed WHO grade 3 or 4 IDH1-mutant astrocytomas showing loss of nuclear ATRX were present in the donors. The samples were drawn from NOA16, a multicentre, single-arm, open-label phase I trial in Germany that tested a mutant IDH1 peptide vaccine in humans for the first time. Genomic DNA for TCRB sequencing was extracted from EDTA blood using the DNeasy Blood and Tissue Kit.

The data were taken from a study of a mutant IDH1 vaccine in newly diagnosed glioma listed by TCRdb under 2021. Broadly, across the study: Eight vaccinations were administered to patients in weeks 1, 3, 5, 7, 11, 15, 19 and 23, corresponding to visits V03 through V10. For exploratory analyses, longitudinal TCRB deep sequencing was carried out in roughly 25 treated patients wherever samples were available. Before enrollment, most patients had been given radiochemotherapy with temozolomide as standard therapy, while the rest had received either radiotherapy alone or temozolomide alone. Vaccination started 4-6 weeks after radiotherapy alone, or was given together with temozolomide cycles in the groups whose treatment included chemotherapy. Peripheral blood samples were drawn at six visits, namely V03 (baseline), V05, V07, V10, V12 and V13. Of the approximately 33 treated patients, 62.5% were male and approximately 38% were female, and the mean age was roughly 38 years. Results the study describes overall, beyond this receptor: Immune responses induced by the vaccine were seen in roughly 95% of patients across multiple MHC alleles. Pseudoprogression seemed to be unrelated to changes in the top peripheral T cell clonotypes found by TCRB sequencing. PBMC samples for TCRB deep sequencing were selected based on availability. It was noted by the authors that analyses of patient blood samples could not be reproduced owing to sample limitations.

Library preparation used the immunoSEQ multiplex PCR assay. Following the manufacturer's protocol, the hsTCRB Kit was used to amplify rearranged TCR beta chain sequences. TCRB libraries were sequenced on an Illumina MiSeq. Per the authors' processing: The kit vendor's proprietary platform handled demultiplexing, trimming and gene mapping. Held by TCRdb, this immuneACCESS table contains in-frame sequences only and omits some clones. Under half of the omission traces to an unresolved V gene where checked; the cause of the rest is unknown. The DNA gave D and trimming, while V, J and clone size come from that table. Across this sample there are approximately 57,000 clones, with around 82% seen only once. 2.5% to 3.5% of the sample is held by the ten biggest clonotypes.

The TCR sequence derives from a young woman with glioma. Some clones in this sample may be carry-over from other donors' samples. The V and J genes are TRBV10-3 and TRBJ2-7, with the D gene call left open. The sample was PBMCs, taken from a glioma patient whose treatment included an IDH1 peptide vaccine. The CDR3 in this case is CAISEQYEQYF. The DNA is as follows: TGTGCCATCAGTGAGCAATACGAGCAGTACTTC.